A single sample is the source of the 11 T cell receptor delta chains below, sequenced in a study of gamma-delta T cells after stem cell transplantation. TCRdb re-processed the RT-PCR reads using CATT. The top ten clones hold approximately 20% of a sample with 2,000 or so delta-chain clones, 0.3% to 0.35% of them seen once. Material for sequencing was gamma-delta T cells. These receptors all stem from a human donor. It is not recorded whose cells these are; they may come from a transplant donor.

A remark on this clone: This clone may be a read error of a much larger clone one base away. J is TRDJ1 and V is TRDV2; D uncertain. CDR1 is GEAIGNYY and CDR2 is EKD in the germline V gene. Trimming removed 3 bases from V and 8 bases from J, with 30 bases in between. This CDR3 has 18 amino acids. The CDR3 reads CACDAVWSTRTDEGKLIF. CDR3 nucleotide sequence: TGTGCCTGTGACGCCGTTTGGAGTACTAGGACGGACGAGGGGAAACTCATCTTT.

Regarding this clone: A far larger clone is one base from this, pointing to a likely read error. The chain employs TRDV2 and TRDJ3; TRDD3 aligns across 10 bases. CDR1 and CDR2 (germline): GEAIGNYY, EKD. The CDR3 spans 20 residues. CDR3 protein: CACDTVLALGDDWGTRQMFF. CDR3 in DNA: TGTGCCTGTGACACCGTTTTAGCACTGGGGGATGACTGGGGCACCCGACAGATGTTTTTC.

Points on this clone: A much larger clone differs from this one at a single base, so this may be a read error. The chain couples TRDV2 to TRDJ3, with 11 bases identical to TRDD3. The junction had 17 bases not matched to a gene; V was cut back by 4 bases and J by 1 base. The CDR3 has 22 residues. The germline gives CDR1 GEAIGNYY, CDR2 EKD. The CDR3 DNA sequence: TGTGCCTGTGATACACCAGGTGGGGGATACGCGATGAAGTCCTGGGACACCCGACAGATGTTTTTC. The encoded protein is CACDTPGGGYAMKSWDTRQMFF.

Sample share makes this clone large (0.1 to 1%). The same CDR3 also results from other DNA sequences found in this sample. V is TRDV2 and J is TRDJ1; D is unclear. The V gene lost 0 bases and the J gene lost 0 bases, with 19 bases spanning the gap. The germline V gene encodes CDR1 GEAIGNYY and CDR2 EKD. This CDR3 region has 18 residues. CDR3 in amino acids: CACDTVVASPIDTDKLIF. The CDR3 nucleotides read TGTGCCTGTGACACCGTAGTCGCGTCCCCCATCGACACCGATAAACTCATCTTT.

A few counts support this clone. V is TRDV2 and J is TRDJ1; TRDD3 agrees at 10 bases. With 3 bases clipped from V and 1 base from J, the junction kept 13 bases outside the gene matches. The CDR3 covers 18 residues. The germline CDR1 and CDR2 sequences are GEAIGNYY and EKD. In nucleotides, the CDR3 is TGTGCCTGTGACCCCCTTTCTACTGGGGGATCCCTCACCGATAAACTCATCTTT. It encodes CACDPLSTGGSLTDKLIF.

This clone was seen a handful of times. TCRdb records a much larger clone's protein for this DNA, with a difference at residue 3 that likely arises from a read error; the protein given is the translation of the DNA. The V and J genes are TRDV2 and TRDJ1; TRDD3 matches at 8 bases. CDR1 is GEAIGNYY and CDR2 is EKD in the germline V gene. The CDR3 is 18 residues long. The CDR3 nucleotides are TGTGCCCGTGACACCGTTGGCAGGGTGGGGGATCCCCGGAGAGGACTCATCTTT. Translating gives CARDTVGRVGDPRRGLIF.

This clone has only a few counts. One base separates it from a far larger clone, so it is likely a read error. This specimen includes other DNA sequences encoding the same CDR3. The chain joins TRDV1 to TRDJ1; 12 nucleotides match TRDD3. Per the germline V gene, CDR1 is TSWWSYY and CDR2 is QGS. The CDR3 runs 26 residues. The junction had 29 bases not matched to a gene; V was cut back by 0 bases and J by 0 bases. The CDR3 region has the DNA TGTGCTCTTGGGGAACTGAGTCTGGCCCCCGGGGACTGGGGGATACTCGAAGGATTGCACACCGATAAACTCATCTTT. Protein sequence: CALGELSLAPGDWGILEGLHTDKLIF.

This clone was observed a handful of times. This DNA translates differently at residue 13 from the TCRdb protein, which is that of a much larger clone; a read error is likely, and the protein shown is the DNA's own translation. The V gene is TRDV2, the J gene TRDJ1; D uncertain. The CDR3 totals 19 residues. Germline-derived CDR1 and CDR2 are GEAIGNYY and EKD. The V and J ends lost 1 base and 0 bases respectively, with 23 bases between them. CDR3 amino acids: CACDTVTNGVETHTDKLIF. CDR3 sequence (DNA): TGTGCCTGTGACACGGTAACGAATGGTGTGGAGACGCACACCGATAAACTCATCTTT.

This clone was detected a few times. A single base separates this from a much larger clone, so it may be a read error. Other DNA variants within this sample encode the same CDR3. In DNA form, the CDR3 reads TGTGCCTGTGACAGGCTACCTCGTGGCTCCACCGATAAACTCATCTTT. Amino acid sequence: CACDRLPRGSTDKLIF. The J gene is TRDJ1, the V gene TRDV2; D remains ambiguous. CDR3 length: 16 amino acids. Trimming cost V 2 bases and J 1 base, with 16 bases left between them. Per germline, CDR1 GEAIGNYY and CDR2 EKD.

In this sample, this clone turned up a few times. For this DNA, TCRdb reports the protein of a much larger clone, which diverges at residue 6, most likely from a read error; the protein presented here is translated directly from the DNA. This sequence joins TRDV2 and TRDJ1, with TRDD3 matching over 10 bases. Trimming at V came to 3 bases and at J to 1 base, leaving 7 bases not matched to a gene. Germline V gene sequence: CDR1 GEAIGNYY, CDR2 EKD. This CDR3 has 16 residues. The CDR3 nucleotides read TGTGCCTGTGACTCCCAGGGGGATACGGCCACCGATAAACTCATCTTT. Translated: CACDSQGDTATDKLIF.

This clone has a handful of counts. This DNA's translation and the protein TCRdb lists, from a much larger clone, do not match at residue 13, likely due to a read error; the protein shown is translated from the DNA. The rearrangement uses TRDV2 and TRDJ1, with 8 bases fitting TRDD3. The V gene's germline CDR1 is GEAIGNYY and CDR2 EKD. This CDR3 is built from 17 residues. In DNA, the CDR3 is TGTGCCTGTGAAGAGCTGGGGGAGGCGAAGTACACCGGTAAACTCATCTTT. Translating gives CACEELGEAKYTGKLIF.